The entry that follows covers one T cell receptor beta chain sequence. Antigen: not known. This sample was included in a study of cytomegalovirus exposure and HLA in healthy donors. Turning to the study itself: Unique TCRs from HLA-typed donors, some 85 million of them, were held in an early data release.

Study-wide results and caveats: It was 160 or so TCR beta chains that were listed as cytomegalovirus-associated.

Germline V gene data show CDR1 as LGHNA and CDR2 as YSLEER. V was pared by 0 bases and J by 10 bases, with 12 bases between. The CDR3 extends over 13 amino acids. Both 60 Vbeta primers and 13 Jbeta primers went into the PCR. Method: immunoSEQ multiplex PCR; TCRdb's copy keeps in-frame clones and lacks some. The sample holds some 190,000 clones; 65% to 80% are singletons and the top ten take less than 2.5%. The rearrangement links TRBV4-3 to TRBJ1-2, with a weak D call TRBD1 (6 bases). Sequenced: PBMCs. This receptor was obtained from a woman aged 25 to 39 in good health and CMV-seropositive. CDR3 DNA: TGCGCCAGCAGCCAAGATGCCGGGGGGCTCTACACCTTC. Amino acids: CASSQDAGGLYTF.